A selection of T cell receptor beta chains follows, all from one sample in a study of T-cell memory formation after mild COVID-19. TCRdb reanalysed the 5' RACE reads using MiXCR and keeps one entry per CDR3 protein. Found here are a few hundred thousand distinct CDR3 sequences, about 15% of them singletons; the top ten hold approximately 20%. Sequencing was carried out using PBMCs or a T cell subset sorted from them (not recorded which). The receptors derive from a man between 18 and 35 years old who had mild COVID-19 (a few samples of this study predate the infection). Cell type and time point are not known. CDR3s include the opening cysteine and the closing phenylalanine or tryptophan. A D gene is named only where the DNA matches it firmly. Rows give clone size only sometimes, using once, few, many, or a class for an expanded clone.

V: TRBV20-1; D: NA; size: few; length: 11; J: TRBJ1-2; CDR3: CSVKGVYGYTF; DNA: TGCAGTGTTAAAGGGGTGTATGGCTACACCTTC
V: TRBV7-3; D: NA; size: few; length: 14; J: TRBJ2-5; CDR3: CASSLYQGTETQYF; DNA: TGTGCCAGCAGCTTATACCAGGGAACAGAGACCCAGTACTTC
V: TRBV10-3; D: NA; size: few; length: 12; J: TRBJ2-7; CDR3: CAISKTTYEQYF; DNA: TGTGCCATCAGTAAGACTACGTACGAGCAGTACTTC
V: TRBV11-2; D: NA; size: many; length: 15; J: TRBJ2-5; CDR3: CASSPRPRAAETQYF; DNA: TGTGCCAGCAGCCCCCGACCGAGGGCCGCTGAGACCCAGTACTTC
V: TRBV12-3/TRBV12-4; D: TRBD2; size: many; length: 18; J: TRBJ2-3; CDR3: CASSPPLRLAGALGTQYF; DNA: TGTGCCAGCAGTCCCCCACTTCGACTAGCGGGGGCCCTAGGGACGCAGTATTTT
V: TRBV6-6; D: NA; size: few; length: 15; J: TRBJ1-1; CDR3: CASSFYRELNTEAFF; DNA: TGTGCCAGCAGTTTCTACAGGGAACTGAACACTGAAGCTTTCTTT
V: TRBV7-2; D: NA; size: many; length: 12; J: TRBJ2-7; CDR3: CASSLGSYEQYF; DNA: TGTGCCAGCAGCCTAGGAAGCTACGAGCAGTACTTC
V: TRBV4-3; D: NA; size: NA; length: 16; J: TRBJ1-3; CDR3: CASSQLSGWYGNTIYF; DNA: TGCGCCAGCAGCCAGCTGTCCGGCTGGTATGGAAACACCATATATTTT
V: TRBV6-5; D: TRBD1; size: many; length: 15; J: TRBJ2-7; CDR3: CASRLTGGSSYEQYF; DNA: TGTGCCAGCAGACTTACAGGGGGAAGCTCCTACGAGCAGTACTTC
V: TRBV12-3/TRBV12-4; D: NA; size: many; length: 15; J: TRBJ2-3; CDR3: CASRSTGLGTDTQYF; DNA: TGTGCCAGCAGGTCTACAGGGTTGGGCACAGATACGCAGTATTTT
V: TRBV25-1; D: TRBD1; size: few; length: 13; J: TRBJ1-6; CDR3: CASRGQGLRPLHF; DNA: TGTGCCAGCAGGGGACAGGGACTGAGACCCCTCCACTTT
V: TRBV7-2; D: TRBD2; size: many; length: 15; J: TRBJ2-2; CDR3: CASSLEVAGTGELFF; DNA: TGTGCCAGCAGCTTAGAGGTAGCGGGCACCGGGGAGCTGTTTTTT
V: TRBV6-6; D: TRBD1; size: NA; length: 14; J: TRBJ1-2; CDR3: CASSSGTVIRGYTF; DNA: TGTGCCAGCAGTTCCGGGACAGTCATTCGCGGCTACACCTTC
V: TRBV7-2; D: NA; size: many; length: 14; J: TRBJ2-3; CDR3: CASSLYGVTDTQYF; DNA: TGTGCCAGCAGCTTGTACGGGGTCACAGATACGCAGTATTTT
V: TRBV11-2; D: NA; size: NA; length: 16; J: TRBJ2-1; CDR3: CASSLSVGASYNEQFF; DNA: TGTGCCAGCAGCCTATCCGTGGGGGCGTCCTACAATGAGCAGTTCTTC
V: TRBV5-6; D: TRBD2; size: NA; length: 13; J: TRBJ2-1; CDR3: CASSWGLAGELVF; DNA: TGTGCCAGCAGCTGGGGACTAGCGGGGGAATTAGTCTTC
V: TRBV19; D: TRBD1; size: NA; length: 15; J: TRBJ1-1; CDR3: CASSRTGESFTEAFF; DNA: TGTGCCAGTAGTAGAACAGGGGAATCGTTCACTGAAGCTTTCTTT
V: TRBV20-1; D: TRBD1; size: NA; length: 16; J: TRBJ1-6; CDR3: CSAHVPGQGANSPLHF; DNA: TGCAGTGCTCATGTCCCGGGACAGGGGGCTAATTCACCCCTCCACTTT
V: TRBV7-7; D: NA; size: few; length: 14; J: TRBJ2-2; CDR3: CAWGRGHNTGELFF; DNA: TGTGCCTGGGGCCGGGGGCATAACACCGGGGAGCTGTTTTTT
V: TRBV7-2; D: NA; size: few; length: 13; J: TRBJ2-3; CDR3: CASSSPTTHTQYF; DNA: TGTGCCAGCAGCTCGCCGACAACCCATACGCAGTATTTT
V: TRBV6-5; D: NA; size: NA; length: 15; J: TRBJ1-2; CDR3: CASRTPLRGGYGYTF; DNA: TGTGCCAGCAGAACCCCACTTAGGGGAGGCTATGGCTACACCTTC
V: TRBV24-1; D: TRBD1; size: many; length: 15; J: TRBJ2-1; CDR3: CATSDSPDRNNEQFF; DNA: TGTGCCACCAGTGACTCACCGGACAGGAACAATGAGCAGTTCTTC
V: TRBV7-9; D: TRBD1; size: many; length: 14; J: TRBJ2-3; CDR3: CASTPGQGGHTQYF; DNA: TGTGCCAGCACCCCGGGACAGGGCGGGCATACGCAGTATTTT
V: TRBV7-2; D: TRBD2; size: NA; length: 16; J: TRBJ2-3; CDR3: CASSLEGGGSSNTQYF; DNA: TGTGCCAGCAGCTTAGAAGGCGGGGGGTCCTCAAATACGCAGTATTTT
V: TRBV7-9; D: TRBD1; size: many; length: 17; J: TRBJ2-1; CDR3: CASSSSGGPSSYNEQFF; DNA: TGTGCCAGCAGCTCGTCAGGGGGCCCTAGCTCCTACAATGAGCAGTTCTTC
V: TRBV19; D: NA; size: medium-sized; length: 15; J: TRBJ1-2; CDR3: CASRMFQGANYGYTF; DNA: TGTGCCAGTAGAATGTTCCAGGGAGCTAACTATGGCTACACCTTC
V: TRBV7-9; D: TRBD2; size: few; length: 16; J: TRBJ2-5; CDR3: CASSPVLAGVGETQYF; DNA: TGTGCCAGCAGCCCCGTTCTAGCGGGGGTTGGAGAGACCCAGTACTTC
V: TRBV11-2; D: NA; size: many; length: 14; J: TRBJ2-1; CDR3: CASSLRVSYNEQFF; DNA: TGTGCCAGCAGCTTAAGAGTTTCCTACAATGAGCAGTTCTTC
V: TRBV9; D: TRBD1; size: few; length: 14; J: TRBJ1-6; CDR3: CASSVQGDNSPLHF; DNA: TGTGCCAGCAGCGTGCAGGGGGATAATTCACCCCTCCACTTT
V: TRBV20-1; D: NA; size: few; length: 14; J: TRBJ2-1; CDR3: CSASRQGLPNEQFF; DNA: TGCAGTGCTAGCCGTCAGGGCCTACCCAATGAGCAGTTCTTC
V: TRBV11-2; D: NA; size: NA; length: 14; J: TRBJ2-5; CDR3: CASSQPLGRETQYF; DNA: TGTGCCAGCAGCCAACCGCTAGGCAGGGAGACCCAGTACTTC
V: TRBV25-1; D: NA; size: few; length: 13; J: TRBJ1-2; CDR3: CASTSNAGFGYTF; DNA: TGTGCCAGCACTTCGAATGCGGGGTTTGGCTACACCTTC
V: TRBV4-1; D: NA; size: many; length: 16; J: TRBJ2-7; CDR3: CASSQETWSRTYEQYF; DNA: TGCGCCAGCAGCCAGGAGACGTGGTCCCGAACCTACGAGCAGTACTTC
V: TRBV9; D: NA; size: many; length: 13; J: TRBJ2-1; CDR3: CASSAETYNEQFF; DNA: TGTGCCAGCAGCGCCGAGACGTACAATGAGCAGTTCTTC
V: TRBV3-1; D: NA; size: few; length: 17; J: TRBJ2-3; CDR3: CASSQGSGGDSTDTQYF; DNA: TGTGCCAGCAGCCAAGGGTCTGGCGGGGATAGCACAGATACGCAGTATTTT